Given below is one TCR beta chain in context. The CDR3 totals 13 residues. V dropped 6 bases and J dropped 6; count of bases not matched to a gene: 2. Germline V gene data show CDR1 as LNHDA and CDR2 as SQIVND (reference sequence). These data come from a study of memory CD4+ T cells and cytomegalovirus serostatus. Generated by immunoSEQ multiplex PCR, the TCRdb table keeps only in-frame clones and is missing some. Of 70,000 or so clones listed, 75% to 85% were seen once; the top ten hold approximately 2.4%. The sort gate was single viable CD3+CD4+CD8-CD45RO+ cells for memory CD4+ T cells. This TCR was recovered from an adult in good health and CMV-seropositive. V gene TRBV19 combines with J gene TRBJ1-6; 7 bases are shared with TRBD1. Sequenced: memory CD4+ T cells from blood. CDR3 protein: CASRTGANSPLHF. DNA for the CDR3: TGTGCCAGTAGAACAGGGGCTAATTCACCCCTCCACTTT.